These T cell receptor beta chains were read from a single sample in a study of blood T cell repertoires in COVID-19. Sequencing was performed with immunoSEQ multiplex PCR; in TCRdb, only in-frame clones are kept and a portion is missing. Among roughly 150,000 clones listed, 80% to 90% were seen once. Sequenced input: peripheral blood. These receptors all stem from a woman aged 70-85 years with acute or convalescent COVID-19. Each CDR3 is given with its conserved first and last residue. The D gene is left open where the match is weak. Clone size is shown for a subset of rows, as once, few, many or a class of expanded clone.

v_gene	abundance	d_gene	len	j_gene	CDR3nt	CDR3aa
TRBV28	NA	NA	12	TRBJ1-1	TGTGCCAGCACTCGCAAGGGGGCTGAAGCTTTCTTT	CASTRKGAEAFF
TRBV27	NA	NA	16	TRBJ1-5	TGTGCCAGCAGCCCATTGGGGGGGGAGGGCAATCAGCCCCAGCATTTT	CASSPLGGEGNQPQHF
TRBV6-1	NA	TRBD2	17	TRBJ2-3	TGTGCCAGCAGTGAAGCGCAGGGTAGCGGGGTTCGGGATACGCAGTATTTT	CASSEAQGSGVRDTQYF
TRBV7-6	NA	TRBD1	20	TRBJ2-4	TGTGCCAGCAGCTTAGCAGCCGGGACAGGGATAACCGTAGCCAAAAACATTCAGTACTTC	CASSLAAGTGITVAKNIQYF
TRBV6-5	many	NA	15	TRBJ2-6	TGTGCCAGCAGTTCCGCAGGCGCTGGGGCCAACGTCCTGACTTTC	CASSSAGAGANVLTF
TRBV15	NA	NA	15	TRBJ1-4	TGTGCCACCAGCAGAGATTTGTCAGTAAATGAAAAACTGTTTTTT	CATSRDLSVNEKLFF
TRBV15	NA	TRBD1	13	TRBJ1-1	TGTGCCACCAGCAGAGATGAAGGGGGCAATGCTTTCTTT	CATSRDEGGNAFF
TRBV27	NA	NA	14	TRBJ1-1	TGTGCCAGCAGTTTAAGCGCGGGTTTAGCGAGAGCTTTCTTT	CASSLSAGLARAFF
TRBV19	NA	NA	10	TRBJ1-1	TGTGCCAGCATGAACACTGAAGCTTTCTTT	CASMNTEAFF
TRBV12-3/TRBV12-4	NA	TRBD1	13	TRBJ1-5	TGTGCCAGCAGTTTAGATTTGGACAGGGGGCAGCATTTT	CASSLDLDRGQHF
TRBV5-1	NA	NA	15	TRBJ1-6	TGCGCCAGCAGCCGGGACACCCCAGGGAATTCACCCCTCCACTTT	CASSRDTPGNSPLHF
TRBV10-3	NA	NA	14	TRBJ1-1	TGTGCCATCAGTGAGCCATTAACCGGCACTGAAGCTTTCTTT	CAISEPLTGTEAFF
TRBV2	few	TRBD1	15	TRBJ1-1	TGTGCCAGCTCCTACCAGGCAGGGGGTTACACTGAAGCTTTCTTT	CASSYQAGGYTEAFF
TRBV6-1	NA	NA	15	TRBJ1-2	TGTGCCAGCAGTGAGGGGCAGACCCTCGGCTATGGCTACACCTTC	CASSEGQTLGYGYTF
TRBV29-1	NA	TRBD1	13	TRBJ2-3	TGCAGCGCCCGACAGGGTAACACAGATACGCAGTATTTT	CSARQGNTDTQYF
TRBV11-3	NA	TRBD1	14	TRBJ2-1	TGTGCCAGCACCCGGACAGGTACCTACAATGAGCAGTTCTTC	CASTRTGTYNEQFF
TRBV7-3	NA	NA	14	TRBJ1-2	TGTGCCAGCAGCCCCGGGGGAGGGGACTATGGCTACACCTTC	CASSPGGGDYGYTF
TRBV9	NA	NA	16	TRBJ1-6	TGTGCCAGCAGCGTAGAAGAAGGGCAGGGCTACTCACCCCTCCACTTT	CASSVEEGQGYSPLHF
TRBV6-2/TRBV6-3	NA	NA	13	TRBJ2-7	TGTGCCAGCAGTTACTCACCAGGAAGAGAGCAGTACTTC	CASSYSPGREQYF
TRBV3-1/TRBV3-2	NA	TRBD2	17	TRBJ2-5	TGTGCCAGCAGCCAAGACCCACCGGGACTAGCGCAAGAGACCCAGTACTTC	CASSQDPPGLAQETQYF
TRBV7-2	NA	TRBD1	16	TRBJ1-2	TGTGCCAGCAGCCCCCTGACAGGGGACTTATTTTATGGCTACACCTTC	CASSPLTGDLFYGYTF
TRBV7-2	NA	TRBD1	15	TRBJ1-6	TGTGCCAGCAGCTCGTACACAGGGGACAATTCACCCCTCCACTTT	CASSSYTGDNSPLHF
TRBV24-1	NA	NA	15	TRBJ1-1	TGTGCCACCAGTGAAGGACAGATCCCGAACACTGAAGCTTTCTTT	CATSEGQIPNTEAFF
TRBV28	NA	TRBD1	14	TRBJ1-1	TGTGCCAGCAGTTCGGGACAGATGAACACTGAAGCTTTCTTT	CASSSGQMNTEAFF
TRBV9	NA	NA	13	TRBJ1-1	TGTGCCAGCAGCGTGGCGGTTTGGACTGAAGCTTTCTTT	CASSVAVWTEAFF
TRBV30	NA	NA	11	TRBJ1-4	TGTGCCTCCGCACGGGGTGAAAAACTGTTTTTT	CASARGEKLFF
TRBV5-1	few	TRBD1	14	TRBJ1-4	TGCGCCAGCAGCCCCAGACAGGGTGGTGAAAAACTGTTTTTT	CASSPRQGGEKLFF
TRBV7-2	NA	TRBD2	15	TRBJ2-1	TGTGCCAGCAGGTCGAGCGGGGGGGCCTTCAATGAGCAGTTCTTC	CASRSSGGAFNEQFF
TRBV9	NA	NA	15	TRBJ1-6	TGTGCCAGCAGCACCGGAGGGGGGGCGTCTTCACCCCTCCACTTT	CASSTGGGASSPLHF
TRBV2	NA	NA	14	TRBJ2-7	TGTGCCAGCAGTGCGTTGCAGGGTAGTCTCGAGCAGTACTTC	CASSALQGSLEQYF
TRBV19	NA	TRBD1	14	TRBJ1-5	TGTGCCAGTAGAATCAGACAGGGAAATCAGCCCCAGCATTTT	CASRIRQGNQPQHF
TRBV30	NA	NA	19	TRBJ1-4	TGTGCCTGGAGTGTACGTTTGAGTAGGAACGGAGCAACTAATGAAAAACTGTTTTTT	CAWSVRLSRNGATNEKLFF
TRBV5-6	NA	TRBD2	15	TRBJ2-3	TGTGCCAGCAGCCACGCTCGGGGGGGCACAGATACGCAGTATTTT	CASSHARGGTDTQYF
TRBV19	once	NA	15	TRBJ1-1	TGTGCCAGTAGTATAGTGGCAGGCGGGGCCACTGAAGCTTTCTTT	CASSIVAGGATEAFF
TRBV2	once	NA	14	TRBJ1-4	TGTGCCAGTCTCCGCAGACTGACTAATGAAAAACTGTTTTTT	CASLRRLTNEKLFF
TRBV24-1	NA	NA	13	TRBJ2-5	TGTGCCACCAGGACTACAGGGTCGGAGACCCAGTACTTC	CATRTTGSETQYF
TRBV2	few	NA	13	TRBJ1-1	TGTGCCAGCAGTGAGCAGGGGAACACTGAAGCTTTCTTT	CASSEQGNTEAFF
TRBV6-2/TRBV6-3	once	NA	14	TRBJ1-6	TGTGCCAGCAGCCTCGCTAACCTCCCCTTCACCCTCCACTTT	CASSLANLPFTLHF
TRBV12-3/TRBV12-4	NA	NA	11	TRBJ1-4	TGTGCCAGCAGTTCGAGTGAAAAACTGTTTTTT	CASSSSEKLFF
TRBV24-1	NA	NA	13	TRBJ2-1	TGTGCCACCAGTGGCCCCAGATACAATGAGCAGTTCTTC	CATSGPRYNEQFF
TRBV6-5	NA	NA	14	TRBJ1-1	TGTGCCAGCAGTTCTCGGACTCTAACGGCTGAAGCTTTCTTT	CASSSRTLTAEAFF
TRBV24-1	NA	NA	17	TRBJ1-1	TGTGCCACCAGTGATTTTAAATTAGGGGACTCCGGCACTGAAGCTTTCTTT	CATSDFKLGDSGTEAFF
TRBV19	NA	NA	11	TRBJ2-2	TGTGCCACCCTCAACACCGGGGAGCTGTTTTTT	CATLNTGELFF
TRBV19	NA	TRBD1	13	TRBJ2-7	TGTGCCAGTAGTAACCCAGGGGGCGGCGAGCAGTACTTC	CASSNPGGGEQYF
TRBV5-6	once	TRBD1	14	TRBJ1-2	TGTGCCAGCAGCCCAACAGGGGGTAACTATGGCTACACCTTC	CASSPTGGNYGYTF
TRBV15	NA	TRBD1	16	TRBJ2-5	TGTGCCACCAGCAGGGGTGACAGGGGGGTCTCAGAGACCCAGTACTTC	CATSRGDRGVSETQYF
TRBV7-2	few	TRBD1	15	TRBJ2-2	TGTGCCAGCAGCCGTTGGACAGGGGGAACCGGGGAGCTGTTTTTT	CASSRWTGGTGELFF
TRBV29-1	once	NA	14	TRBJ1-4	TGCAGCGTCACCGACGGAGCCTCTAATGAAAAACTGTTTTTT	CSVTDGASNEKLFF
TRBV3-1/TRBV3-2	NA	NA	14	TRBJ1-1	TGTGCCAGCAGCCAAGTCAGGGGTAGGACTGAAGCTTTCTTT	CASSQVRGRTEAFF
TRBV6-2/TRBV6-3	NA	NA	13	TRBJ1-2	TGTGCCAGCAGTGTTACAGGGAACTATGGCTACACCTTC	CASSVTGNYGYTF
TRBV21-1	NA	NA	16	TRBJ1-5	TGTGCCAGCAGCAAATTGGGGGGGCATCGCAATCAGCCCCAGCATTTT	CASSKLGGHRNQPQHF
TRBV5-4	NA	NA	17	TRBJ2-2	TGTGCCAGCAGCCGGCCCCGAGGGAGAGGAAACACCGGGGAGCTGTTTTTT	CASSRPRGRGNTGELFF
TRBV18	NA	TRBD1	14	TRBJ2-3	TGTGCCAGCTTACGGGACAGGTCCACAGATACGCAGTATTTT	CASLRDRSTDTQYF
TRBV5-4	NA	TRBD1	15	TRBJ2-2	TGTGCCAGCAGCACAGGGGACAGAATTGCCGGGGAGCTGTTTTTT	CASSTGDRIAGELFF
TRBV19	NA	TRBD2	15	TRBJ2-6	TGTGCCAGCGCGGGCGGGGGCTCTGGGGCCAACGTCCTGACTTTC	CASAGGGSGANVLTF
TRBV3-1/TRBV3-2	NA	TRBD1	15	TRBJ1-2	TGTGCCAGCAGCCAGGGGACAGGGGCATTCCATGGCTACACCTTC	CASSQGTGAFHGYTF
TRBV3-1/TRBV3-2	few	NA	11	TRBJ1-2	TGTGCCAGCAGCAGGGGTTATGGCTACACCTTC	CASSRGYGYTF